This TCR beta chain was retrieved from a study of T cell repertoires in cytomegalovirus infection. TCRdb fed the reads into MiXCR, producing one record per CDR3 protein. The sample records some 920,000 distinct CDR3 sequences, 30% to 40% being singletons. The germline gives CDR1 MNHEY, CDR2 SMNVEV (reference sequence). V gave up 3 bases and J gave up 5 bases, with 13 bases separating them. This CDR3 contains 14 residues. As to this clonotype: What it recognizes is unknown.

This TCR derives from a human donor in good health (CMV status not recorded). Some clones in this sample may be carry-over from other donors' samples. The sequences come from cultured CD8+ T cells from PBMCs, collected from culture after CMV antigen stimulation. The chain carries TRBV27 and TRBJ1-1; D might be TRBD1 (5 bases). The CDR3 DNA reads as TGTGCCAGCAGTTTGTGGGGCGCGGGGACTGAAGCTTTCTTT. Its translation: CASSLWGAGTEAFF.